A single sample gave rise to the 3 T cell receptor beta chains below, sequenced in a study of blood T cell repertoires in COVID-19. The table came from immunoSEQ multiplex PCR; TCRdb's copy has only in-frame clones and leaves some out. The sample has about 100,000 clones; 80% are singletons. Material: peripheral blood. The receptors here all came from a woman in her seventies with acute or convalescent COVID-19.

The gene calls are TRBV4-3 and TRBJ2-1; D is possibly TRBD1 (6 bases). The CDR3 is 15 amino acids. With 1 base removed from V and 8 bases from J, the gap between germline ends came to 15 bases. Germline loops: CDR1 LGHNA, CDR2 YSLEER. CDR3 DNA: TGCGCCAGCAGCCAAGCCCGGGACACTTTTGATGAGCAGTTCTTC. Translating gives CASSQARDTFDEQFF.

This sequence joins TRBV9 and TRBJ2-3, with 7 positions matching TRBD2. The CDR3 totals 15 residues. Per the germline V gene, CDR1 is SGDLS and CDR2 is YYNGEE. The J segment lost 3 bases and the V segment lost 2 bases, leaving 6 bases of the junction unmatched. The CDR3 loop reads CASSVIWGGTDTQYF. CDR3 DNA sequence: TGTGCCAGCAGCGTGATCTGGGGGGGGACAGATACGCAGTATTTT.

The chain is built from TRBV5-4 and TRBJ2-7; TRBD2 is a possible D gene (6 bases). The V and J ends lost 3 bases and 2 bases respectively, with 15 bases between them. The CDR3 consists of 15 residues. CDR1 and CDR2 from the germline V gene are SGHNT and YYREEE (reference sequence). The CDR3 DNA is TGTGCCAGCAGCTCCTACTTGGGGGGAGCCTACGAGCAGTACGTC. This codes for CASSSYLGGAYEQYV.